One sample yielded the 18 T cell receptor beta chains listed below, sequenced in a study of T cells in Graves' hyperthyroidism and ophthalmopathy. Amplification of TCR beta CDR3 regions was performed using RNA transcripts as template. Researchers ran a first-round RT-PCR on the TCR CDR3 using the HTBI primer set. TCRdb passed the multiplex PCR reads through MiXCR, listing each CDR3 protein once. This repertoire shows about 570,000 distinct CDR3 sequences, 14% found once; its top ten account for over 11%. The sequenced material came from blood. Receptors were obtained from a woman aged 40 to 50 with Graves' hyperthyroidism.

In this sample, this clonotype turned up many times. The chain has TRBV27 and TRBJ2-7, with D possibly matching TRBD1 (6 bases). In germline, CDR1 is MNHEY, CDR2 SMNVEV (reference sequence). Trimming removed 6 bases at V and 3 bases at J, with 12 bases between. This CDR3 has 13 amino acids. In DNA form, the CDR3 reads TGTGCCAGCAGCTTAGGCAGGGGCTACGAGCAGTACTTC. This codes for CASSLGRGYEQYF.

At least ten counts were recorded for this clonotype. The chain's CDR3 is CASSDHQGTGELFF. Here the CDR3 DNA reads TGTGCCAGCAGTGACCACCAGGGCACCGGGGAGCTGTTTTTT. The V and J genes are TRBV6-1 and TRBJ2-2; D possibly corresponds to TRBD1 (5 bases). The CDR3 contains 14 residues. The germline gives CDR1 MNHNS, CDR2 SASEGT. With 3 bases removed from V and 4 bases from J, the gap between germline ends came to 9 bases.

This clonotype has a count of ten or more. The V gene is TRBV2, the J gene TRBJ2-3, with 9 bases fitting TRBD1. CDR1 is SNHLY, CDR2 FYNNEI, per germline. The ends lost 3 bases at V and 5 bases at J; junction bases unmatched: 9. The CDR3 has 16 amino acids. CDR3 region: CASSEFTGGAGDTQYF. CDR3 sequence (DNA): TGTGCCAGCAGTGAGTTCACAGGGGGCGCGGGAGATACGCAGTATTTT.

At least ten counts were recorded for this clonotype. The J gene is TRBJ2-3, the V gene TRBV18, with D maybe TRBD2 (6 bases). Trimming cost V 10 bases and J 3 bases, with 20 bases left between them. CDR1 is KGHSH and CDR2 is LQKENI in the germline V gene. CDR3 length: 15 amino acids. CDR3 protein: CATTPLGSGTDTQYF. The CDR3, as DNA: TGTGCCACAACTCCGCTGGGTAGCGGAACAGATACGCAGTATTTT.

This clonotype was observed many times. The chain carries TRBV7-9 and TRBJ2-7, with D possibly matching TRBD2 (6 bases). The V gene's germline CDR1 is SEHNR and CDR2 FQNEAQ (reference sequence). This CDR3 has 15 residues. Trimming pared 3 bases from V and 2 bases from J, leaving 14 bases between. CDR3 DNA: TGTGCCAGCAGCTTTGGACTATCGATTACCTACGAGCAGTACTTC. Residues: CASSFGLSITYEQYF.

This clonotype was observed at least ten times. The rearrangement links TRBV19 to TRBJ1-1, with a tentative D call TRBD1 (5 bases). The CDR3 extends over 14 amino acids. V lost 9 bases, J lost 0 bases, and 14 bases lay in between. CDR1 is LNHDA, CDR2 SQIVND, per germline (reference sequence). In DNA, the CDR3 is TGTGCCAGCACAATGCAGGGCCTGAACACTGAAGCTTTCTTT. Protein: CASTMQGLNTEAFF.

This clonotype showed up just a few times. The V and J genes are TRBV9 and TRBJ2-3; 9 bases agree with TRBD2. The germline V gene has CDR1 SGDLS and CDR2 YYNGEE. CDR3 length equals 15 residues. V lost 3 bases and J lost 0; bases outside the gene matches: 2. CDR3 amino acids: CASSGTSVSTDTQYF. The DNA of the CDR3 is TGTGCCAGCAGCGGGACTAGCGTTAGCACAGATACGCAGTATTTT.

A few counts support this clonotype. The chain links TRBV5-6 to TRBJ1-1, with 7 bases fitting TRBD1. From germline, CDR1 is SGHDT and CDR2 YYEEEE. The CDR3 is 15 residues long. Trimming removed 5 bases from V and 0 bases from J; junction bases left unmatched: 7. CDR3 nucleotide sequence: TGTGCCAGCAGGCTCGGGACAGTAATGAACACTGAAGCTTTCTTT. Translating gives CASRLGTVMNTEAFF.

Here the CDR3 reads CASSQVTGTGELFF. The CDR3 DNA is TGTGCCAGCAGCCAGGTGACAGGGACCGGGGAGCTGTTTTTT. The V gene is TRBV7-2, the J gene TRBJ2-2, with 7 bases that match TRBD1. CDR1 is SGHTA and CDR2 is FQGNSA in the germline V gene. V was clipped by 5 bases and J by 5 bases; unmatched bases: 5. This CDR3 is 14 amino acids long.

This clonotype was counted at least ten times. The V call is TRBV20-1, the J call TRBJ2-7, with 9 bases identical to TRBD2. The germline CDR1 and CDR2 sequences are DFQATT and SNEGSKA (reference sequence). V dropped 6 bases and J dropped 6; count of bases not matched to a gene: 12. The CDR3 runs 14 residues. The CDR3 protein is CSARAAGGPVEQYF. CDR3 DNA: TGCAGTGCAAGGGCGGCGGGAGGGCCAGTCGAGCAGTACTTC.

This clonotype has a handful of counts. Given a much more abundant clone one base away, this may be a read error. This chain joins TRBV28 and TRBJ2-3; 10 nucleotides agree with TRBD1. Germline V lookup: CDR1 MDHEN, CDR2 SYDVKM. CDR3 length: 17 amino acids. Written as DNA, the CDR3 is TGTACCAGCAGTAGCCGGGACAGGGGTCTCCCAGGAGATACGCAGTATTTT. Amino acid sequence: CTSSSRDRGLPGDTQYF.

CDR3 sequence reads: CASSLADRPYNEQFF. As DNA, the CDR3 is TGCGCCAGCAGCTTGGCCGACAGGCCATACAATGAGCAGTTCTTC. The chain has TRBV5-1 and TRBJ2-1; perhaps TRBD1 as D (6 bases). The V end was cut by 0 bases, the J end by 4 bases, with 11 bases between. Per germline, CDR1 SGHRS and CDR2 YFSETQ. The length of the CDR3 is 15 residues.

This clonotype appeared a few times. The rearrangement links TRBV16 to TRBJ2-7; D uncertain. This CDR3 region has 13 residues. The V end was cut by 4 bases, the J end by 9 bases, with 16 bases between. Germline loops: CDR1 KGHSY, CDR2 FQNENV. The CDR3 nucleotides read TGTGCCAGCAGCCCCTCTGTCGTAGGGTTGCAGTACTTC. It encodes CASSPSVVGLQYF.

This clonotype was counted many times. The chain uses TRBV20-1 and TRBJ1-6; D remains unclear. Trimming took off 1 base at V and 7 bases at J, with 8 bases between the two ends. There are 13 residues in the CDR3. Germline V lookup: CDR1 DFQATT, CDR2 SNEGSKA (reference sequence). The CDR3 DNA reads as TGCAGTGCTAGAGGGGGTCGAAATTCACCCCTCCACTTT. Its protein is CSARGGRNSPLHF.

This clonotype was recorded many times. This rearrangement joins TRBV6-1 to TRBJ1-1; possible D gene TRBD1, 6 bases. Trimming removed 4 bases from V and 2 bases from J, with 17 bases in between. Germline lookup yields CDR1 MNHNS and CDR2 SASEGT. The CDR3 has 16 amino acids. The CDR3 is CASSVLPPGANTEAFF. In DNA, the CDR3 is TGTGCCAGCAGTGTCCTTCCCCCAGGGGCTAACACTGAAGCTTTCTTT.

Many counts were recorded for this clonotype. CDR3 protein: CASTPPDRDPYEQYF. CDR3 nucleotide sequence: TGTGCCAGCACCCCCCCCGACAGGGACCCCTACGAGCAGTACTTC. V gene TRBV12-3 or TRBV12-4 combines with J gene TRBJ2-7; 7 bases fit TRBD1. The V gene end was trimmed by 7 bases and the J gene end by 2 bases; junction bases not matched to a gene: 11. The CDR3 loop spans 15 amino acids.

This clonotype was recorded at least ten times. The chain has TRBV7-9 and TRBJ1-2, with D perhaps matching TRBD1 (5 bases). With 4 bases removed from V and 4 bases from J, the gap between germline ends came to 19 bases. Germline loops: CDR1 SEHNR, CDR2 FQNEAQ (reference sequence). The CDR3 spans 16 residues. The CDR3 nucleotides are TGTGCCAGCAGCTCCGAGCTGACAGCCGTTTCCTATGGCTACACCTTC. As protein: CASSSELTAVSYGYTF.

The genes are TRBV19 and TRBJ2-2, with D possibly TRBD2 on 6 matching bases. Germline V CDR1 and CDR2: LNHDA, SQIVND (reference sequence). Trimming left V 5 bases short and J 4 bases short, with 11 bases between. There are 14 residues in the CDR3. The CDR3 region is CASSLMTSTGELFF. CDR3 bases: TGTGCCAGTAGTCTGATGACTAGCACCGGGGAGCTGTTTTTT.